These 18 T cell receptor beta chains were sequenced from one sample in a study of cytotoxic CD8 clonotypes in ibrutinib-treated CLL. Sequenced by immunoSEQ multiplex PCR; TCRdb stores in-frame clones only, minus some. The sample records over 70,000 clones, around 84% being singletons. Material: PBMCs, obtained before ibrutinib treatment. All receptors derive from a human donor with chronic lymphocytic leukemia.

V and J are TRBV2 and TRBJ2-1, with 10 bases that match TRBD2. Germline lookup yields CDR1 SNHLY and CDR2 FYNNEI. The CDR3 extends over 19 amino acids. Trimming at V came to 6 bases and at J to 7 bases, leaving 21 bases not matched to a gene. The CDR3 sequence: CASRPTGLASKGHINEQFF. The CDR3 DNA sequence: TGTGCCAGCAGGCCCACGGGACTAGCGTCGAAGGGCCATATAAATGAGCAGTTCTTC.

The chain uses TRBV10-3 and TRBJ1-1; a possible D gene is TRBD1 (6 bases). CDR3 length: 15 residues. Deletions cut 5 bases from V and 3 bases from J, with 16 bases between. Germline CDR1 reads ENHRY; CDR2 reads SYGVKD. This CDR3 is CAISRGEGVDTEAFF. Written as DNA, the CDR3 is TGTGCCATCAGTAGGGGGGAGGGCGTAGACACTGAAGCTTTCTTT.

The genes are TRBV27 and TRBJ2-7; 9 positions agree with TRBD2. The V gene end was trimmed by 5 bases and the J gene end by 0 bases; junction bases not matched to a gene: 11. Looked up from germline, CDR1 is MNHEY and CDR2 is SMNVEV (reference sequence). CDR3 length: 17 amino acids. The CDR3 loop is CASSLLREGPSSYEQYF. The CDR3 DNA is TGTGCCAGCAGTCTCTTGCGGGAGGGGCCAAGCTCCTACGAGCAGTACTTC.

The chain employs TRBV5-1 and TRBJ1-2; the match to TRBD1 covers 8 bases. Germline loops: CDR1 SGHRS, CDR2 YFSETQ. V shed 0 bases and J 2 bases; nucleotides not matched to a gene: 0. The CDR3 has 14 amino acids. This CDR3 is CASSLGDRNYGYTF. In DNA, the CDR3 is TGCGCCAGCAGCTTGGGGGACAGGAACTATGGCTACACCTTC.

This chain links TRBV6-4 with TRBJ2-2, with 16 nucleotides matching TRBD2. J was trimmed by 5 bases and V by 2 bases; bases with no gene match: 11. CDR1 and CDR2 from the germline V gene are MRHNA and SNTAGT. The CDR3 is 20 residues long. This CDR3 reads CASSDRGLAGGPESTGELFF. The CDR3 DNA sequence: TGTGCCAGCAGTGACCGGGGACTAGCGGGAGGGCCCGAATCTACCGGGGAGCTGTTTTTT.

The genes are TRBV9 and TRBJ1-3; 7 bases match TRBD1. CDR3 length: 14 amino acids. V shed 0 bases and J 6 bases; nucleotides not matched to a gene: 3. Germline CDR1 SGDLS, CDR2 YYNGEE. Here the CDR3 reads CASSVGGGENTIYF. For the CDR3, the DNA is TGTGCCAGCAGCGTAGGAGGGGGCGAAAACACCATATATTTT.

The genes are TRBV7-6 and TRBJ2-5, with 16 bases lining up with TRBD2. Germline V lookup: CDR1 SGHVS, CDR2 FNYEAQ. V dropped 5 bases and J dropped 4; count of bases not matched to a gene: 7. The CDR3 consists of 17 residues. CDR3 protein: CASSLGLAGGLRETQYF. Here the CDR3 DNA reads TGTGCCAGCAGCCTGGGACTAGCGGGAGGGTTAAGAGAGACCCAGTACTTC. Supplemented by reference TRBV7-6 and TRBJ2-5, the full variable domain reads GAGVSQSPRYKVTKRGQDVALRCDPISGHVSLYWYRQALGQGPEFLTYFNYEAQQDKSGLPNDRFSAERPEGSISTLTIQRTEQRDSAMYRCASSLGLAGGLRETQYFGPGTRLLVL.

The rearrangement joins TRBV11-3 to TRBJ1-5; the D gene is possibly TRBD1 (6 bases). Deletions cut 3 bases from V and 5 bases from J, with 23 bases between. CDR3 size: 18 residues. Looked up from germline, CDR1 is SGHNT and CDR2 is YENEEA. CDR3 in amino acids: CASSFARGGQRPDQPQHF. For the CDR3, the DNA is TGTGCCAGCAGCTTCGCCCGCGGTGGACAGCGACCCGATCAGCCCCAGCATTTT.

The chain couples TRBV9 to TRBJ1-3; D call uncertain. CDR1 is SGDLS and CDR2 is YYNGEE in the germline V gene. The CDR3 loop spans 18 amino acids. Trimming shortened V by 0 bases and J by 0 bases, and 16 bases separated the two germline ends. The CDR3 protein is CASSVDVGQLSSGNTIYF. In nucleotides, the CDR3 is TGTGCCAGCAGCGTAGATGTCGGGCAGCTGAGCTCTGGAAACACCATATATTTT.

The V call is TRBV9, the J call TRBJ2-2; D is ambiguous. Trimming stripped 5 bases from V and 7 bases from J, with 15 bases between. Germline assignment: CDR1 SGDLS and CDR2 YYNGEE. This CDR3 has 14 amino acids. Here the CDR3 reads CASRLSHLVGELFF. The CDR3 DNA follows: TGTGCCAGCAGACTTAGTCACTTAGTCGGGGAGCTGTTTTTT.

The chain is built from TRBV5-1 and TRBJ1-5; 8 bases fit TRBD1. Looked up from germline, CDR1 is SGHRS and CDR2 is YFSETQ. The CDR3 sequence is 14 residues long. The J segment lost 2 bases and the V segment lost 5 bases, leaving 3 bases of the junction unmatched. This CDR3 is CASSMTGGNQPQHF. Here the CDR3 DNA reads TGCGCCAGCAGTATGACAGGGGGCAATCAGCCCCAGCATTTT.

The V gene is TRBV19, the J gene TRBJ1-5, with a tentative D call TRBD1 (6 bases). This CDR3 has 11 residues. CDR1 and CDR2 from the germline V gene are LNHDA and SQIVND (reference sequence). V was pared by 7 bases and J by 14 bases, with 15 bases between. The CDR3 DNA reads TGTGCCAGTAATAGGAGGGGGACTAAGCATTTT. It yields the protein CASNRRGTKHF.

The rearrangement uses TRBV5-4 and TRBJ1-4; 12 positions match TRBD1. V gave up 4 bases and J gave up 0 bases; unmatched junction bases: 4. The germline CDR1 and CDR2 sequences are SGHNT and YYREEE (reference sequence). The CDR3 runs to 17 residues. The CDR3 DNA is TGTGCCAGCAGCCGGGACAGGGGGCTGTCAACTAATGAAAAACTGTTTTTT. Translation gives CASSRDRGLSTNEKLFF.

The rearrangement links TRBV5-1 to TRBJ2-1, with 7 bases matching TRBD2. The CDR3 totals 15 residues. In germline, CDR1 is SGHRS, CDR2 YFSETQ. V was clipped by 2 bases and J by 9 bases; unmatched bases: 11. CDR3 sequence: CASSFSSLRESEQFF. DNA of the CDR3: TGCGCCAGCAGCTTCTCTTCATTGCGGGAGAGTGAGCAGTTCTTC.

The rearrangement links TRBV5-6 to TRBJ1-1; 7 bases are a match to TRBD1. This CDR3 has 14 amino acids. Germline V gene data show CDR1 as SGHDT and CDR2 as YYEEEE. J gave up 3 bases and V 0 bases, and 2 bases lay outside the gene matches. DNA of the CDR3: TGTGCCAGCAGCTTGGGAACAGGGGACACTGAAGCTTTCTTT. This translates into CASSLGTGDTEAFF.

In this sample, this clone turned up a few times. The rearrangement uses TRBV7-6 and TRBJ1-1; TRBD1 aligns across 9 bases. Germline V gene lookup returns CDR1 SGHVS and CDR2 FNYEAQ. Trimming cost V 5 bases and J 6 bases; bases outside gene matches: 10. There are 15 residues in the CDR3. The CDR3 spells CASSPKPGQGSEAFF. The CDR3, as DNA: TGTGCCAGCAGCCCCAAACCGGGACAGGGATCTGAAGCTTTCTTT.

DNA of the CDR3: TGTGCCAGTAGTAATCCACCTAACTATGGCTACACCTTC. This codes for CASSNPPNYGYTF. The V and J genes are TRBV19 and TRBJ1-2; D is uncertain. This CDR3 region has 13 residues. Germline assignment: CDR1 LNHDA and CDR2 SQIVND (reference sequence). The V end was cut by 4 bases, the J end by 0 bases, with 6 bases between.

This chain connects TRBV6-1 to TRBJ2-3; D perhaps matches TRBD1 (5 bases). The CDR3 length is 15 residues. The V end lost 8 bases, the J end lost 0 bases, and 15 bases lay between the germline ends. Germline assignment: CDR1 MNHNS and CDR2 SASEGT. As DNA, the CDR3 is TGTGCCAGCGGGGTTGGGGCGTCTAGCACAGATACGCAGTATTTT. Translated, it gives CASGVGASSTDTQYF.